The text below deals with one T cell receptor (beta chain). Between the trimmed V and J ends, which lost 3 bases and 4 bases, there was a span of 9 bases. The CDR3 has 14 residues. Germline lookup yields CDR1 MNHEY and CDR2 SVGAGI. This entry belongs to a study of blood T cell repertoires in COVID-19. Study-level information: Samples taken during acute and convalescent COVID-19 were collected in the United States, Italy and Spain. PBMCs, B-cell-depleted T cells, or T cells provided the cDNA or gDNA that made up the material.

In the original processing: Amplifying reference gene primers gave estimates of nucleated cell counts. Method: immunoSEQ multiplex PCR; TCRdb's copy keeps in-frame clones and lacks some. The V and J calls and clone size were taken over from that table, and D and trimming were inferred from the DNA. The sample consists of under 150,000 clones, over 80% of them appearing once. The origin of this receptor is a man aged 30 to 39 with acute or convalescent COVID-19. Sequences were obtained from peripheral blood. The rearrangement links TRBV6-5 to TRBJ1-4; perhaps TRBD1 as D (6 bases). The CDR3: CASSYQGFNEKLFF. The CDR3 nucleotides are TGTGCCAGCAGTTATCAGGGGTTTAATGAAAAACTGTTTTTT.